The next 27 T cell receptor beta chains were all read from a single sample in a study of blood T cell repertoires in COVID-19. Measured with immunoSEQ multiplex PCR; TCRdb has only the in-frame clones, and not every one. This sample yields about 230,000 clones, of which approximately 89% are seen a single time; 3.5% to 4% belongs to the top ten. Sequencing was done on a sample of PBMCs or T cells enriched from blood (not recorded which). The receptors shown here come from a woman in her twenties or thirties with acute COVID-19.

This chain connects TRBV30 to TRBJ1-4, with 8 bases that match TRBD1. Germline V gives CDR1 GTSNPN, CDR2 SVGIG (reference sequence). Trimming at V came to 1 base and at J to 0 bases, leaving 1 base not matched to a gene. The CDR3 has 15 residues. The DNA for the CDR3 is TGTGCCTGGAGTGGGACAGGGACAACTAATGAAAAACTGTTTTTT. The encoded protein is CAWSGTGTTNEKLFF.

The V call is TRBV3-1 (or the pseudogene TRBV3-2), the J call TRBJ2-5, with 8 bases matching TRBD2. The CDR3 has 16 residues. V shed 6 bases, J shed 2 bases, and the junction held 11 bases outside the gene matches. Germline V CDR1 and CDR2: LGHDT, YNNKEL (reference sequence). CDR3 sequence reads: CASRLTGGSLQETQYF. In DNA form, the CDR3 reads TGTGCCAGCAGACTCACGGGGGGGAGCCTACAAGAGACCCAGTACTTC.

V usage is TRBV9 and J usage is TRBJ2-7, with no clear D. Germline-derived CDR1 and CDR2 are SGDLS and YYNGEE. The CDR3 has 14 amino acids. Trimming took off 0 bases at V and 0 bases at J, with 7 bases between the two ends. The DNA of the CDR3 is TGTGCCAGCAGCGTAGGTCCGAGCTCCTACGAGCAGTACTTC. The encoded protein is CASSVGPSSYEQYF.

The chain employs TRBV7-9 and TRBJ2-2, with D possibly matching TRBD2 (5 bases). Deletions cut 2 bases from V and 7 bases from J, with 11 bases between. Germline CDR1 SEHNR, CDR2 FQNEAQ (reference sequence). CDR3 length equals 14 residues. The CDR3 sequence is CASSLIDRGGELFF. The CDR3 nucleotides are TGTGCCAGCAGCTTAATAGATCGGGGCGGGGAGCTGTTTTTT.

This clone was observed once. The chain has TRBV19 and TRBJ1-5; a weak D match, TRBD1 (5 bases). With 3 bases removed from V and 0 bases from J, the gap between germline ends came to 9 bases. Germline-derived CDR1 and CDR2 are LNHDA and SQIVND (reference sequence). This CDR3 contains 15 residues. The CDR3, as DNA: TGTGCCAGTAGTATGGCGACAGATAGCAATCAGCCCCAGCATTTT. Translating it yields CASSMATDSNQPQHF. Full variable domain (outside the CDR3, taken from reference TRBV19 and TRBJ1-5): DGGITQSPKYLFRKEGQNVTLSCEQNLNHDAMYWYRQDPGQGLRLIYYSQIVNDFQKGDIAEGYSVSREKKESFPLTVTSAQKNPTAFYLCASSMATDSNQPQHFGDGTRLSIL.

The V gene is TRBV4-1, the J gene TRBJ1-1; D not resolved. V lost 0 bases and J lost 6, with 11 bases in between. CDR1 MGHRA and CDR2 YSYEKL come from the germline V gene. This CDR3 spans 14 amino acids. The chain's CDR3 is CASSQEEGSAEAFF. CDR3 coding DNA: TGCGCCAGCAGCCAAGAGGAGGGTAGCGCTGAAGCTTTCTTT.

The rearrangement joins TRBV9 to TRBJ1-5; a weak D match, TRBD1 (6 bases). This CDR3 spans 14 amino acids. The V gene's germline CDR1 is SGDLS and CDR2 YYNGEE. V gave up 5 bases and J gave up 3 bases, with 12 bases separating them. CDR3 DNA: TGTGCCAGCAGTCAGGACAGCTTCAATCAGCCCCAGCATTTT. Its protein product is CASSQDSFNQPQHF.

This rearrangement joins TRBV11-2 to TRBJ2-7; D might be TRBD1 (6 bases). Trimming shortened V by 5 bases and J by 4 bases, and 9 bases separated the two germline ends. This CDR3 contains 12 residues. Per germline, CDR1 SGHAT and CDR2 FQNNGV. CDR3 sequence (DNA): TGTGCCAGCAGCACCCAGGGGTACGAGCAGTACTTC. Amino acids: CASSTQGYEQYF.

The chain is built from TRBV10-3 and TRBJ2-3, with 8 positions matching TRBD1. From germline, CDR1 is ENHRY and CDR2 SYGVKD. The CDR3 runs 15 residues. With V trimmed by 6 bases and J by 1 base, 6 bases remained unmatched. CDR3 nucleotide sequence: TGTGCCATCAGGACAGGGGCCTTGCGCACAGATACGCAGTATTTT. Its protein is CAIRTGALRTDTQYF.

The chain combines TRBV4-2 with TRBJ1-5; 11 nucleotides agree with TRBD1. V dropped 3 bases and J dropped 7; count of bases not matched to a gene: 5. Germline V gene lookup returns CDR1 LGHNA and CDR2 YNFKEQ. The CDR3 extends over 15 amino acids. The CDR3 region is CASSHGQGARQPQHF. The CDR3, as DNA: TGTGCCAGCAGCCACGGACAGGGGGCCAGACAGCCCCAGCATTTT.

This clone showed up just once. This sequence joins TRBV7-2 and TRBJ1-2, with D tentatively TRBD1 (5 bases). In germline, CDR1 is SGHTA, CDR2 FQGNSA. With 5 bases removed from V and 8 bases from J, the gap between germline ends came to 12 bases. The CDR3 contains 12 residues. The CDR3 protein is CASSPLEGGYTF. CDR3 bases: TGTGCCAGCAGCCCTTTGGAGGGGGGCTACACCTTC.

V usage is TRBV5-6 and J usage is TRBJ1-1; a weak D match, TRBD1 (6 bases). Trimming stripped 4 bases from V and 3 bases from J, with 13 bases between. The CDR3 totals 14 residues. The germline V gene encodes CDR1 SGHDT and CDR2 YYEEEE. The CDR3 DNA sequence: TGTGCCAGCAGCAGAGACAGGTTTGACACTGAAGCTTTCTTT. This translates into CASSRDRFDTEAFF.

This chain joins TRBV6-5 and TRBJ1-5; 7 bases are a match to TRBD1. This CDR3 contains 15 residues. The germline V gene has CDR1 MNHEY and CDR2 SVGAGI. V was clipped by 1 base and J by 1 base; unmatched bases: 1. The chain's CDR3 is CASSYYRGSNQPQHF. Written as DNA, the CDR3 is TGTGCCAGCAGTTACTACAGGGGAAGCAATCAGCCCCAGCATTTT.

The V call is TRBV4-3, the J call TRBJ1-5, with D uncertain. V lost 1 base to trimming and J lost 6 bases, with 10 bases between them. From germline, CDR1 is LGHNA and CDR2 YSLEER. The CDR3 loop spans 14 amino acids. The CDR3 loop reads CASSQGRAGQPQHF. In DNA form, the CDR3 reads TGCGCCAGCAGCCAAGGGAGGGCGGGTCAGCCCCAGCATTTT.

The rearrangement links TRBV9 to TRBJ1-6; D may be TRBD1 (5 bases). V was cut by 4 bases and J by 7 bases, with 15 bases left in between. The germline V gene has CDR1 SGDLS and CDR2 YYNGEE. The CDR3 runs 15 residues. This chain's CDR3 is CASSPLGRANSPLHF. Here the CDR3 DNA reads TGTGCCAGCAGCCCCCTCGGCAGGGCCAATTCACCCCTCCACTTT.

Only a few counts were recorded for this clone. CDR3 amino acids: CSGSSQATGELFF. The CDR3 DNA is TGCAGCGGTTCGTCTCAGGCCACCGGGGAGCTGTTTTTT. V and J are TRBV29-1 and TRBJ2-2; D gene ambiguous. CDR3 length equals 13 residues. CDR1 and CDR2 from the germline V gene are SQVTM and ANQGSEA. With 7 bases removed from V and 4 bases from J, the gap between germline ends came to 13 bases.

This clone came up once. The rearrangement joins TRBV5-8 to TRBJ2-3, with 10 nucleotides matching TRBD2. J gave up 2 bases and V 0 bases, and 6 bases lay outside the gene matches. The germline CDR1 and CDR2 sequences are SGHTS and YDEGEE. This CDR3 has 17 residues. The CDR3 here is CASSLAATSGLTDTQYF. CDR3 DNA: TGTGCCAGCAGCTTGGCCGCGACTAGCGGGCTCACAGATACGCAGTATTTT.

This chain connects TRBV6-2 or TRBV6-3 to TRBJ2-7; maybe TRBD1 (6 bases). V lost 4 bases and J lost 7, with 20 bases in between. CDR3 size: 15 residues. Per germline, CDR1 MNHEY and CDR2 SVGEGT. CDR3 residues: CASSLLNPGAEEQYF. CDR3 in DNA: TGTGCCAGCAGTTTGTTAAACCCAGGGGCGGAGGAGCAGTACTTC.

The chain carries TRBV19 and TRBJ1-2; TRBD1 matches 7 bases. The CDR3 has 14 amino acids. CDR1 and CDR2 from the germline V gene are LNHDA and SQIVND (reference sequence). The V segment lost 4 bases and the J segment 4 bases; nucleotides outside the gene matches: 6. CDR3 amino acids: CASSRGQESYGYTF. The CDR3 nucleotides read TGTGCCAGTAGTAGAGGACAGGAATCCTATGGCTACACCTTC.

The V gene is TRBV5-1, the J gene TRBJ1-3, with D unresolved. With 0 bases removed from V and 0 bases from J, the gap between germline ends came to 10 bases. This CDR3 is built from 16 residues. From germline, CDR1 is SGHRS and CDR2 YFSETQ. Here the CDR3 DNA reads TGCGCCAGCAGCTTGGTGGCAGGAACCTCTGGAAACACCATATATTTT. This gives the protein CASSLVAGTSGNTIYF.

This clone occurred many times. The chain couples TRBV6-4 to TRBJ1-1, with TRBD1 as a possible D gene (5 bases). Germline V CDR1 and CDR2: MRHNA, SNTAGT. The V end lost 4 bases, the J end lost 0 bases, and 6 bases lay between the germline ends. This CDR3 has 13 residues. The CDR3 here is CASSVQVNTEAFF. DNA for the CDR3: TGTGCCAGCAGTGTACAGGTGAACACTGAAGCTTTCTTT.

This chain uses TRBV6-2 or TRBV6-3 with TRBJ2-2, with TRBD1 as a possible D gene (5 bases). Germline CDR1 MNHEY, CDR2 SVGEGT. V was shortened by 3 bases and J by 3 bases, with 8 bases between the two germline ends. The CDR3 has 14 residues. The CDR3 sequence is CASSYGADTGELFF. The CDR3 DNA follows: TGTGCCAGCAGTTATGGGGCAGACACCGGGGAGCTGTTTTTT.

Concerning this clone itself: Other nucleotide sequences in the sample specify the same CDR3. The CDR3 spells CASSIGVFNQPQHF. The CDR3 DNA is TGTGCCAGTAGTATCGGGGTATTCAATCAGCCCCAGCATTTT. V gene TRBV19 combines with J gene TRBJ1-5; D is undetermined. Looked up from germline, CDR1 is LNHDA and CDR2 is SQIVND (reference sequence). The CDR3 loop spans 14 amino acids. Trimming took 3 bases from V and 3 from J, leaving 9 bases between them.

This chain uses TRBV18 with TRBJ1-1; the D is unclear. The V end was cut by 3 bases, the J end by 7 bases, with 12 bases between. Germline loops: CDR1 KGHSH, CDR2 LQKENI. The CDR3 runs to 13 residues. The CDR3 loop reads CASSPTMNVEAFF. The CDR3 region has the DNA TGTGCCAGCTCACCTACAATGAACGTTGAAGCTTTCTTT.

The chain employs TRBV7-9 and TRBJ2-7; 9 nucleotides agree with TRBD2. This CDR3 has 15 amino acids. V was pared by 0 bases and J by 6 bases, with 6 bases of the junction left unmatched. The germline V gene has CDR1 SEHNR and CDR2 FQNEAQ (reference sequence). The CDR3 is CASSLASGGFSEQYF. CDR3 DNA: TGTGCCAGCAGCTTAGCTAGCGGGGGTTTTTCCGAGCAGTACTTC.

This clone has only one observation. The CDR3 nucleotides are TGCGCCAGCAGCTTGGGCGGGGGGGCACCTTTCGATGAGCAGTTCTTC. Its translation is CASSLGGGAPFDEQFF. The chain is built from TRBV5-1 and TRBJ2-1, with 9 bases lining up with TRBD2. CDR1 is SGHRS, CDR2 YFSETQ, per germline. J lost 8 bases, V lost 0 bases, and 9 bases had no gene match. The length of the CDR3 is 16 residues.

The chain is built from TRBV10-1 and TRBJ2-5; 9 bases are a match to TRBD2. After removal of 5 bases from V and 3 bases from J, the junction contained 4 bases not matched to a gene. The CDR3 is 14 amino acids. Germline-derived CDR1 and CDR2 are WNHNN and SYGVQD (reference sequence). CDR3 nucleotide sequence: TGCGCCAGCAGTAGCGGGGGGTCAAAAGAGACCCAGTACTTC. Translated: CASSSGGSKETQYF.